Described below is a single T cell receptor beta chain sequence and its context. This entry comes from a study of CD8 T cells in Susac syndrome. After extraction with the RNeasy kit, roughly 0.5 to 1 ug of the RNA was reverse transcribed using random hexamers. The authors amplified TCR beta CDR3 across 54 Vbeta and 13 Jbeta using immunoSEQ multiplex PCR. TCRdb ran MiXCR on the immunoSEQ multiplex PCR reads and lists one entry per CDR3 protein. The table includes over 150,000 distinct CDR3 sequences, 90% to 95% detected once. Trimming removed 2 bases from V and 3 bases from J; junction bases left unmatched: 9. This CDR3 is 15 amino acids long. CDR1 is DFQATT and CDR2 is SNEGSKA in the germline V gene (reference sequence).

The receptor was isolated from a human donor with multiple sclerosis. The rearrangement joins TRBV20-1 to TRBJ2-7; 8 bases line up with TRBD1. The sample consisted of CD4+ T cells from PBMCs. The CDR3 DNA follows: TGCAGTGCTAGATCACCGGGACAGGCCCACTACGAGCAGTACTTC. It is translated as CSARSPGQAHYEQYF.